This TCR beta chain was identified in a study of shared clonotypes between healthy human individuals. Naive-designated CD8 cells lacked CD45RO, were positively enriched for CCR7, and omitted terminally differentiated effector memory CD45RA+ cells. Investigators spread the genomic DNA of each subset evenly over several immunoSEQ plates. Original processing methods: ImmunoSEQ junction-only sequences lacked quality scores, so their filtering differed. Generated by immunoSEQ multiplex PCR, the TCRdb table keeps only in-frame clones and is missing some. V and J calls and clone size are those listed in that table; D and trimming were worked out from the DNA. The repertoire holds about 2 million clones, with over 85% as singletons. CDR1 is MNHEY and CDR2 is SMNVEV in the germline V gene (reference sequence). Trimming took off 5 bases at V and 4 bases at J, with 9 bases between the two ends. The CDR3 runs 12 residues.

The sample was naive CD8+ T cells sorted from blood. The receptor's source is a man aged 18 to 29 in good health. This rearrangement joins TRBV27 to TRBJ2-7; possibly TRBD1 for D (6 bases). In DNA, the CDR3 is TGTGCCAGCAGTCAAAGGGGGTACGAGCAGTACTTC. Its protein product is CASSQRGYEQYF.